The subject of this entry is one T cell receptor (beta chain). Its antigen is currently not known. No base quality information exists; no much larger clone differs at one position. Healthy HIV-negative adults with no recently reported acute infections or vaccinations were included as donors. Every donor was a Caucasian adult living in Nashville, Tennessee, USA. CD4+ T cells were enriched by magnetic negative selection; naive cells were then positively selected on CD45RA, and the negative fraction formed the memory subset. Blood was obtained by leukapheresis, after which PBMCs were separated by Ficoll-Histopaque density gradient centrifugation and cryopreserved in liquid nitrogen vapor phase. Analytical flow cytometry was used to check the purity and quantity of every magnetically sorted T cell population. From each sorted fraction, genomic DNA was isolated and quantified by UV absorbance on a Nanodrop 2000c.

Using the deep immunoSEQ assay, multiplex PCR amplified TCR CDR3 regions from genomic DNA. For each cell subset, the extracted genomic DNA was distributed evenly across all wells of several immunoSEQ 96-well plates, and each plate served as one replicate. Each replicate PCR for sorted subsets received 150 to 250 ng genomic DNA, equal to about 30,000 T cell genomes. Purified libraries were quantified with a Qubit 3.0 fluorometer, sized on a Bioanalyzer 2100, and re-quantified with the KAPA Library Quantification kit. Every immunoSEQ 96-well plate was sequenced on a separate single-read 150-cycle Illumina NextSeq 550 flow cell. In the original analysis: Because the immunoSEQ output held only junctional sequences and lacked quality scores, the filtering could not match the filtering applied to full-length reads. To assign V/J genes and CDR3, sequences were annotated against IMGT germline references using PyIR, a Python wrapper for IgBLAST v1.9. Reads with weak V/J assignments (E-value above 1e-6), missing CDR3, stop codons, out-of-frame junctions, or ambiguous translated residues were removed. V3J clonotypes were defined as sequences sharing the same inferred V gene, J gene, and CDR3 amino acid sequence. To compute the percentage overlap between repertoires, the number of shared unique clonotypes was divided by the size of the smaller repertoire. RTK rarefaction, the Chao1 estimator, and Recon v2.1 estimates of unobserved clonotypes were used to assess repertoire richness. OLGA was used to compute generation probabilities for all TCRbeta clonotypes that the gDNA method yielded from four donors. TCRdb's version of the immuneACCESS table is confined to in-frame rearrangements and falls short of the full clone set. An unresolved V gene accounts for under half of the shortfall where checked; the remainder is of unknown origin. Clone size and V and J calls were adopted from that table, with D and trimming inferred from the DNA. For this sample the table gives roughly 650,000 clones, of which around 97% were detected only once. The biggest ten clones account for 0.045% to 0.07% of the sample.

This record belongs to a study of shared clonotypes between healthy human individuals (dated by TCRdb to 2018 to 2021). Study-level background: Three men and two women, aged 18 to 49 years, made up the cohort. Each donor's leukapheresis produced roughly between roughly 0.85 and 9.5 billion PBMCs. To increase sequencing depth and limit assay-specific biases, TCR repertoire library preparation and sequencing were carried out by different laboratories using diverse techniques. To estimate repertoire size and how much clonotype sharing occurs between individuals, the study deeply sequenced the blood TCR repertoires of five or six healthy adults. For each donor, three plates each were used for CD4 naive and CD4 memory, two plates were used for CD8 naive, and one plate was used for CD8 memory. On the study overall, not on this receptor specifically: Larger estimated clonotype richness was generally found for naive subsets than for memory subsets. Only blood was sampled, and tissue TCR repertoires likely differ from those in blood. Incomplete sequencing was indicated by rarefaction of sorted-subset datasets, despite the large sequencing depth. The genetic and exposure-history diversity represented was limited by the small number of donors. About 4.5% of naive CD4, 3.5% of naive CD8, around 2.3% of memory CD4, and about 0.4% of memory CD8 clonotypes were shared across several donors. Based on pairwise subsampling, the degree of clonotype sharing among donors was expected to be affected by sequencing depth. Compared with non-shared clonotypes, clonotypes shared by all four sorted-subset donors had higher generation probabilities.

The sequenced sample consisted of naive CD4+ T cells sorted from blood. The cell subset or site label, read with the paper, signifies: CD45RA+ positively selected. The sequence came from a woman in her twenties or thirties in good health.

The DNA reads TGTGCCAGTAGGCTAGCGAGCACAGATACGCAGTATTTT. Its translation is CASRLASTDTQYF. The chain employs TRBV19 and TRBJ2-3, and possibly TRBD2, on 6 matching bases. According to the germline V gene (reference sequence), CDR1 reads LNHDA and CDR2 reads SQIVND. Its CDR3 holds 13 amino acids, cysteine through phenylalanine. CDR3 DNA only is kept here, 39 bases in frame from base 1. V loses 6 bases of germline sequence and J loses 0 bases, and the interval between the two ends is 7 bases.